This record covers a single TCR beta chain. These data originate in a study of T-cell memory formation after mild COVID-19. Background on the study: TCR clusters were mostly confined to one donor each.

The CDR3 consists of 14 residues. Germline loops: CDR1 DFQATT, CDR2 SNEGSKA (reference sequence). V lost 0 bases to trimming and J lost 4 bases; unmatched junction nucleotides: 3. MiXCR was run by TCRdb on the 5' RACE reads, yielding one entry per CDR3 protein. Of 40,000 to 45,000 distinct CDR3 sequences detected, 8.5% to 10% appear once; the ten largest clones hold about 10%. The gene calls are TRBV20-1 and TRBJ2-1, with 7 bases identical to TRBD2. Sequencing was performed on PBMCs or a T cell subset sorted from them (not recorded which). This TCR was recovered from an adult woman who had mild COVID-19 (a few samples of this study predate the infection). Cell type and time point are not known. The CDR3 loop is CSAREGTTYNEQFF. CDR3 DNA sequence: TGCAGTGCTAGAGAGGGGACTACTTACAATGAGCAGTTCTTC.